These 32 T cell receptor beta chains came from one sample sequenced in a study of blood T cells in healthy people across ages. Sample-barcoded 5' priming and a J-beta primer mix drove a second PCR of 7 to 11 cycles. TCRdb called the 5' RACE reads again in MiXCR, with one record for every CDR3 protein. The sample shows fewer than 2,000,000 distinct CDR3 sequences, about two fifths of them seen only once. The sample comprised blood. The receptors come from a human donor in good health.

This clonotype came up a few times. V is TRBV5-6 and J is TRBJ2-1, with 11 positions matching TRBD1. The end of the DNA fits TRBJ2-7 better, so the J call may be wrong. Looked up from germline, CDR1 is SGHDT and CDR2 is YYEEEE. The CDR3 totals 15 residues. In DNA form, the CDR3 reads TGTGCCAGCAGCCTGCGGACAGGGGGCGAAAGGGAGCAGTACTTC. Amino acids: CASSLRTGGEREQYF.

The chain links TRBV12-3 or TRBV12-4 to TRBJ2-1; 9 bases are a match to TRBD1. The CDR3 loop spans 17 amino acids. With 2 bases clipped from V and 0 bases from J, the junction kept 5 bases outside the gene matches. The CDR3 sequence is CASSLWTGVSSYNEQFF. The CDR3 DNA reads TGTGCCAGCAGTTTATGGACAGGGGTAAGCTCCTACAATGAGCAGTTCTTC.

In this sample, this clonotype turned up a few times. The chain employs TRBV5-6 and TRBJ1-2; maybe TRBD1 (6 bases). The V and J ends lost 3 bases and 3 bases respectively, with 24 bases between them. Germline lookup yields CDR1 SGHDT and CDR2 YYEEEE. There are 18 residues in the CDR3. The CDR3 is CASSWLSPGHPEDYGYTF. In DNA form, the CDR3 reads TGTGCCAGCAGCTGGTTAAGCCCGGGACACCCGGAGGACTATGGCTACACCTTC.

The rearrangement joins TRBV4-3 to TRBJ2-7; D unclear. The CDR3 is 14 residues long. Germline assignment: CDR1 LGHNA and CDR2 YSLEER. V lost 0 bases and J lost 5, with 11 bases in between. This CDR3 reads CASSQDLVEDEQYF. The CDR3 nucleotides are TGCGCCAGCAGCCAAGATCTGGTTGAGGACGAGCAGTACTTC.

In its sample, this clonotype was seen a few times. The chain recombines TRBV14 with TRBJ2-4, with a possible D match to TRBD1 (6 bases). The CDR3 runs 16 residues. V shed 4 bases and J shed 13 bases, with 26 bases lying between them. Germline assignment: CDR1 SGHDN and CDR2 FVKESK. The CDR3 region has the DNA TGTGCCAGCAGCCGATCTCTCGGGACACCCTACAATGAGCAGTACTTC. This codes for CASSRSLGTPYNEQYF.

A remark on this clonotype: Mismatch with germline at one junction end may stem from a read error. This CDR3 reads CASSQGFMNTEAFF. As DNA, the CDR3 is TGTGCTAGCAGTCAAGGGTTTATGAACACTGAAGCTTTCTTT. The rearrangement uses TRBV12-3 or TRBV12-4 and TRBJ1-1; D is unresolved. This CDR3 comprises 14 residues.

Regarding this clonotype: This CDR3 is missing its conserved last phenylalanine or tryptophan, likely due to a read error. The rearrangement joins TRBV6-6 to TRBJ2-5; D gene ambiguous. The CDR3 runs to 14 residues. The germline V gene has CDR1 MNHNY and CDR2 SVGAGI (reference sequence). Trimming removed 5 bases from V and 1 base from J, with 11 bases in between. CDR3 protein: CASSRLRVQETQYV. The CDR3 DNA reads as TGTGCCAGCAGTCGGCTCCGCGTCCAAGAGACCCAGTACGTC.

The chain is built from TRBV15 and TRBJ2-4; 9 positions agree with TRBD1. J was trimmed by 9 bases and V by 1 base; bases with no gene match: 13. There are 17 residues in the CDR3. The germline gives CDR1 LNHNV, CDR2 YYDKDF (reference sequence). Here the CDR3 DNA reads TGTGCCACCAGCAGAGGACCTGGACAGGGGACGGTCAGCATTCAGTACTTC. It encodes CATSRGPGQGTVSIQYF.

In this sample, this clonotype turned up a few times. The chain has TRBV27 and TRBJ2-5, with D tentatively TRBD2 (5 bases). From germline, CDR1 is MNHEY and CDR2 SMNVEV (reference sequence). The CDR3 is made up of 14 amino acids. V was cut by 0 bases and J by 2 bases, with 7 bases left in between. The CDR3 bases are TGTGCCAGCAGTTTATCCCGGGAACAAGAGACCCAGTACTTC. Its protein product is CASSLSREQETQYF.

This clonotype was seen a few times. V and J are TRBV7-2 and TRBJ1-4, with unresolved D. This CDR3 comprises 13 residues. V shed 6 bases and J shed 8 bases, with 13 bases lying between them. Germline V gene sequence: CDR1 SGHTA, CDR2 FQGNSA. CDR3 nucleotide sequence: TGTGCCAGCAGACCCGGGCCTCGGGAAAAACTGTTTTTT. Its protein is CASRPGPREKLFF.

On this clonotype: A junction boundary mismatches the germline segment, possibly from a read error. The chain links TRBV12-3 or TRBV12-4 to TRBJ2-4, with 10 positions matching TRBD1. The CDR3 covers 16 residues. The chain's CDR3 is CVSSSRTGGGKNIQYF. DNA for the CDR3: TGTGTCAGCAGTAGCCGGACAGGGGGGGGGAAAAACATTCAGTACTTC.

J is TRBJ2-5 and V is TRBV7-6, with 11 bases fitting TRBD2. The CDR3 sequence is 17 residues long. The junction had 10 bases not matched to a gene; V was cut back by 3 bases and J by 4 bases. Germline V gene data show CDR1 as SGHVS and CDR2 as FNYEAQ. For the CDR3, the DNA is TGTGCCAGCAGCTTGGATGGGAGACTAGCGGGGCGAGAGACCCAGTACTTC. Translated: CASSLDGRLAGRETQYF.

V usage is TRBV6-1 and J usage is TRBJ2-1; 15 bases align to TRBD2. The V and J ends lost 6 bases and 8 bases, in that order; junction bases with no gene match: 11. The CDR3 covers 17 residues. The V gene's germline CDR1 is MNHNS and CDR2 SASEGT. The CDR3 DNA reads TGTGCCAGCAGCAACGGACTAGCGGGGGGGAAACTCTATGAGCAGTTCTTC. Translating gives CASSNGLAGGKLYEQFF.

The chain carries TRBV6-2 or TRBV6-3 and TRBJ2-2; weak D call: TRBD2 (6 bases). The CDR3 loop spans 17 amino acids. CDR1 is MNHEY, CDR2 SVGEGT, per germline. The ends were cut back, 6 bases at V and 0 bases at J, with 17 bases in the middle. For the CDR3, the DNA is TGTGCCAGCAGCTCCGGAACTAGCTTAGCGAACACCGGGGAGCTGTTTTTT. Its protein is CASSSGTSLANTGELFF.

The chain recombines TRBV5-1 with TRBJ2-5; possibly TRBD2 for D (5 bases). The V gene lost 1 base and the J gene lost 0 bases, with 16 bases spanning the gap. The CDR3 has 17 amino acids. The germline V gene has CDR1 SGHRS and CDR2 YFSETQ. CDR3 nucleotides: TGCGCCAGCAGCTTGTTCCGCGATTGGGAGTACCAAGAGACCCAGTACTTC. Its protein is CASSLFRDWEYQETQYF.

There are a few counts of this clonotype. This chain connects TRBV7-9 to TRBJ2-5; D gene unclear. The ends were cut back, 4 bases at V and 4 bases at J, with 10 bases in the middle. In germline, CDR1 is SEHNR, CDR2 FQNEAQ (reference sequence). CDR3 size: 13 residues. This chain's CDR3 is CASSSPLPETQYF. The CDR3, as DNA: TGTGCCAGCAGCTCCCCTCTCCCAGAGACCCAGTACTTC. Looking up the rest from reference TRBV7-9 and TRBJ2-5 gives the full variable domain: DTGVSQNPRHKITKRGQNVTFRCDPISEHNRLYWYRQTLGQGPEFLTYFQNEAQLEKSRLLSDRFSAERPKGSFSTLEIQRTEQGDSAMYLCASSSPLPETQYFGPGTRLLVL.

This clonotype was found once. V is TRBV3-1 and J is TRBJ1-1, with 8 bases aligning to TRBD1. The J segment lost 1 base and the V segment lost 3 bases, leaving 7 bases of the junction unmatched. The CDR3 runs to 16 residues. Germline-derived CDR1 and CDR2 are LGHDT and YNNKEL (reference sequence). The CDR3 region is CASSQGYGQGNTEAFF. In DNA form, the CDR3 reads TGTGCCAGCAGCCAGGGATATGGACAGGGGAACACTGAAGCTTTCTTT.

Comments on this clonotype: The junction departs from germline at one end; a sequencing error may be responsible. The chain links TRBV13 to TRBJ2-4, with D tentatively TRBD1 (6 bases). Germline values: CDR1 PRHDT, CDR2 FYEKMQ (reference sequence). This CDR3 spans 15 amino acids. DNA of the CDR3: TGTGCCAGCAGCCCAAGGGCCGGGACACTTTACGAGCAGTATTTC. It codes for CASSPRAGTLYEQYF.

This clonotype was observed a handful of times. The chain couples TRBV4-3 to TRBJ2-1; perhaps TRBD1 as D (6 bases). The CDR3 has 13 residues. CDR1 is LGHNA, CDR2 YSLEER, per germline. Trimming stripped 2 bases from V and 8 bases from J, with 10 bases between. CDR3 sequence: CASSQTGMDEQFF. The CDR3 DNA follows: TGCGCCAGCAGCCAAACAGGGATGGATGAGCAGTTCTTC.

This clonotype was observed a handful of times. The V gene is TRBV7-2, the J gene TRBJ1-6; D not resolved. V lost 1 base and J lost 9, with 13 bases in between. This CDR3 is 15 amino acids long. Germline V CDR1 and CDR2: SGHTA, FQGNSA. The CDR3 DNA is TGTGCCAGCAGCTTAGTCGAGGGAAGAAGTTCACCCCTCCACTTT. Translated: CASSLVEGRSSPLHF. Full variable domain (remainder filled in from reference TRBV7-2 and TRBJ1-6): GAGVSQSPSNKVTEKGKDVELRCDPISGHTALYWYRQSLGQGLEFLIYFQGNSAPDKSGLPSDRFSAERTGGSVSTLTIQRTQQEDSAVYLCASSLVEGRSSPLHFGNGTRLTVT.

This clonotype was counted once. The chain links TRBV28 to TRBJ2-3, with 7 nucleotides matching TRBD2. Trimming at V came to 5 bases and at J to 2 bases, leaving 13 bases not matched to a gene. The CDR3 has 17 amino acids. Germline CDR1 is MDHEN and CDR2 is SYDVKM. CDR3 sequence reads: CASSPTGLKDYTDTQYF. The CDR3 region has the DNA TGTGCCAGCAGTCCAACGGGACTAAAAGACTACACAGATACGCAGTATTTT. The entire variable domain, with the rest obtained from reference TRBV28 and TRBJ2-3, is as follows: DVKVTQSSRYLVKRTGEKVFLECVQDMDHENMFWYRQDPGLGLRLIYFSYDVKMKEKGDIPEGYSVSREKKERFSLILESASTNQTSMYLCASSPTGLKDYTDTQYFGPGTRLTVL.

The genes are TRBV29-1 and TRBJ1-1; D call uncertain. The V end was cut by 0 bases, the J end by 4 bases, with 9 bases between. The germline V gene encodes CDR1 SQVTM and CDR2 ANQGSEA. The CDR3 has 13 residues. CDR3 amino acids: CSVEDGVSTEAFF. CDR3 sequence (DNA): TGCAGCGTTGAAGATGGGGTTAGCACTGAAGCTTTCTTT.

This clonotype has at least ten counts. The genes are TRBV28 and TRBJ2-7; D call uncertain. CDR1 MDHEN and CDR2 SYDVKM come from the germline V gene. This CDR3 contains 13 residues. V lost 5 bases and J 3 bases, leaving 11 bases between the germline ends. The CDR3 DNA sequence: TGTGCCAGCAGTATCGGCGTGCACTACGAGCAGTACTTC. It is translated as CASSIGVHYEQYF.

This chain connects TRBV3-1 to TRBJ1-5; maybe TRBD1 (5 bases). Trimming cost V 4 bases and J 9 bases, with 10 bases left between them. Per the germline V gene, CDR1 is LGHDT and CDR2 is YNNKEL (reference sequence). This CDR3 region has 12 residues. The CDR3 region is CASSPQGPPQHF. The CDR3 nucleotides are TGTGCCAGCAGCCCCCAGGGACCGCCCCAGCATTTT.

The chain combines TRBV7-2 with TRBJ2-5; D perhaps matches TRBD2 (5 bases). In germline, CDR1 is SGHTA, CDR2 FQGNSA. Trimming took off 3 bases at V and 11 bases at J, with 10 bases between the two ends. This CDR3 is built from 11 residues. CDR3 in amino acids: CASSFTREQYF. CDR3 coding DNA: TGTGCCAGCAGCTTCACTAGAGAGCAGTACTTC. Drawing the rest from reference TRBV7-2 and TRBJ2-5, the complete variable domain is GAGVSQSPSNKVTEKGKDVELRCDPISGHTALYWYRQSLGQGLEFLIYFQGNSAPDKSGLPSDRFSAERTGGSVSTLTIQRTQQEDSAVYLCASSFTREQYFGPGTRLLVL.

This clonotype was found a few times. This chain connects TRBV4-3 to TRBJ2-4; D is unclear. Trimming took 0 bases from V and 0 from J, leaving 15 bases between them. This CDR3 has 18 amino acids. Germline V CDR1 and CDR2: LGHNA, YSLEER. Here the CDR3 DNA reads TGCGCCAGCAGCCAAGATTATCCTCCAACTATAGCCAAAAACATTCAGTACTTC. It encodes CASSQDYPPTIAKNIQYF.

This clonotype was counted only a few times. The V call is TRBV9, the J call TRBJ2-7; 9 bases match TRBD2. With V trimmed by 4 bases and J by 0 bases, 11 bases remained unmatched. The CDR3 loop spans 17 amino acids. Germline values: CDR1 SGDLS, CDR2 YYNGEE. The DNA for the CDR3 is TGTGCCAGCAGCCCACGCCGAGGGCGGGGGGGCTCCTACGAGCAGTACTTC. Protein sequence: CASSPRRGRGGSYEQYF.

The rearrangement joins TRBV7-3 to TRBJ2-3; no definite D call. The CDR3 has 13 residues. V lost 5 bases to trimming and J lost 1 base, with 7 bases between them. Germline lookup yields CDR1 SGHTA and CDR2 FQGTGA. The DNA for the CDR3 is TGTGCCAGCAGCAGGTTCGGCACAGATACGCAGTATTTT. Translation gives CASSRFGTDTQYF.

The chain recombines TRBV20-1 with TRBJ1-5; D uncertain. From germline, CDR1 is DFQATT and CDR2 SNEGSKA (reference sequence). Trimming shortened V by 1 base and J by 5 bases, and 18 bases separated the two germline ends. The CDR3 extends over 16 amino acids. The CDR3 region has the DNA TGCAGTGCTAGAGGCCCCTCGGGGTTAGCAGATCAGCCCCAGCATTTT. Its translation: CSARGPSGLADQPQHF.

A few counts support this clonotype. V usage is TRBV6-2 or TRBV6-3 and J usage is TRBJ1-1; D may be TRBD1 (6 bases). V was pared by 7 bases and J by 5 bases, with 23 bases between. The CDR3 is 16 residues long. CDR1 is MNHEY and CDR2 is SVGEGT in the germline V gene. This CDR3 is CASTPGGAHGETEAFF. In DNA form, the CDR3 reads TGTGCCAGCACCCCGGGGGGGGCTCATGGTGAAACTGAAGCTTTCTTT.

This clonotype was observed once. This chain links TRBV6-5 with TRBJ2-1; a possible D gene is TRBD2 (7 bases). This CDR3 contains 15 residues. The ends were cut back, 6 bases at V and 13 bases at J, with 25 bases in the middle. From germline, CDR1 is MNHEY and CDR2 SVGAGI. CDR3 amino acids: CASSPRQRGRGTQFF. The CDR3 DNA reads TGTGCCAGCAGCCCCCGCCAACGGGGGAGGGGGACCCAGTTCTTC.

The V and J genes are TRBV7-2 and TRBJ1-2, with 7 bases identical to TRBD1. This CDR3 spans 17 amino acids. Trimming removed 2 bases from V and 4 bases from J; junction bases left unmatched: 13. CDR1 SGHTA and CDR2 FQGNSA come from the germline V gene. Here the CDR3 reads CASSLQGEPTLGYGYTF. The CDR3 DNA sequence: TGTGCCAGCAGCTTACAGGGGGAACCCACCTTGGGCTATGGCTACACCTTC.